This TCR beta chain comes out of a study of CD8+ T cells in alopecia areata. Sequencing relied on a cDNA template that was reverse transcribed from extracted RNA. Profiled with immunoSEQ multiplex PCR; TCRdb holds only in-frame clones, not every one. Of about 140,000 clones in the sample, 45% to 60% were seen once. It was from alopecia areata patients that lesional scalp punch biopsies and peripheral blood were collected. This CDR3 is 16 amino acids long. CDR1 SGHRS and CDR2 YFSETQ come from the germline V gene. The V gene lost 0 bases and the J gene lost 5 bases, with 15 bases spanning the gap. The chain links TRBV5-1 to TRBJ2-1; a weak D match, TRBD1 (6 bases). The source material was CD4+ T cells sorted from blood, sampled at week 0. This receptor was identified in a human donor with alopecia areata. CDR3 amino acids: CASSLAGQPENNEQFF. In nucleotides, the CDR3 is TGCGCCAGCAGCTTGGCCGGACAGCCAGAGAACAATGAGCAGTTCTTC.